This passage covers 28 T cell receptor beta chains from one sample sequenced in a study of early T cells in non-severe SARS-CoV-2 infection. TCRdb independently ran MiXCR on the 5' RACE reads; one entry per CDR3 protein. The table shows about 84,000 distinct CDR3 sequences, with around 10% occurring only once. The specimen was whole blood. The receptors were sampled from an adult who was a healthcare worker with PCR-confirmed SARS-CoV-2 infection or an uninfected control (not recorded which).

This sequence joins TRBV6-5 and TRBJ2-4, with D possibly being TRBD1 (6 bases). Germline-derived CDR1 and CDR2 are MNHEY and SVGAGI. The CDR3 has 14 residues. V lost 7 bases to trimming and J lost 7 bases, with 17 bases between them. This CDR3 is CASIPSQGSNIQYF. As DNA, the CDR3 is TGTGCCAGCATCCCCTCACAGGGATCTAACATTCAGTACTTC.

There are a few counts of this clonotype. This chain joins TRBV12-3 or TRBV12-4 and TRBJ2-3; 8 bases agree with TRBD2. This CDR3 spans 15 amino acids. J gave up 4 bases and V 5 bases, and 8 bases lay outside the gene matches. CDR3 nucleotide sequence: TGTGCCAGCAGTGAAGGGGGACTAGTGGCAGATACGCAGTATTTT. It is translated as CASSEGGLVADTQYF.

This clonotype was observed a handful of times. The chain combines TRBV30 with TRBJ2-2, with D uncertain. From germline, CDR1 is GTSNPN and CDR2 SVGIG (reference sequence). Trimming cost V 0 bases and J 5 bases, with 4 bases left between them. This CDR3 is built from 12 residues. The CDR3 nucleotides are TGTGCCTGGAGTGTGTGGACCGGGGAGCTGTTTTTT. As protein: CAWSVWTGELFF.

The chain combines TRBV29-1 with TRBJ2-1; D gene unclear. CDR3 size: 11 residues. The germline V gene encodes CDR1 SQVTM and CDR2 ANQGSEA. The V end lost 7 bases, the J end lost 6 bases, and 10 bases lay between the germline ends. In DNA, the CDR3 is TGCAGCGGTATCACACTCAATGAGCAGTTCTTC. It specifies CSGITLNEQFF.

Remarks on this clonotype: A much larger clone differs from this one at a single base, so this may be a read error. No conserved phenylalanine or tryptophan ends this CDR3, so it is likely a read error. V is TRBV5-1 and J is TRBJ2-7; no clear D. Germline values: CDR1 SGHRS, CDR2 YFSETQ. The CDR3 is made up of 16 amino acids. Deletions cut 2 bases from V and 0 bases from J, with 15 bases between. The CDR3 loop reads CASSLYSLSSSYEQYY. The CDR3 DNA is TGCGCCAGCAGCTTATACAGCCTTTCGAGCTCCTACGAGCAGTACTAC.

The rearrangement uses TRBV5-1 and TRBJ1-1, with D possibly matching TRBD1 (6 bases). This CDR3 has 14 amino acids. Trimming took off 4 bases at V and 3 bases at J, with 13 bases between the two ends. The germline CDR1 and CDR2 sequences are SGHRS and YFSETQ. CDR3 residues: CASSREGGDTEAFF. The DNA for the CDR3 is TGCGCCAGCAGCCGCGAGGGGGGCGACACTGAAGCTTTCTTT.

This clonotype was seen at least ten times. The DNA for the CDR3 is TGTGCCAGCAGTTCGGGGTCATATGGCTACACCTTC. Protein product: CASSSGSYGYTF. This chain connects TRBV28 to TRBJ1-2; no definite D call. Germline-derived CDR1 and CDR2 are MDHEN and SYDVKM. The V gene lost 4 bases and the J gene lost 5 bases, with 8 bases spanning the gap. This CDR3 is 12 amino acids long.

This clonotype has only a few counts. The genes are TRBV20-1 and TRBJ2-3, with unresolved D. The length of the CDR3 is 13 residues. CDR1 is DFQATT, CDR2 SNEGSKA, per germline (reference sequence). Trimming removed 6 bases from V and 3 bases from J, with 13 bases in between. CDR3 coding DNA: TGCAGTGCCCCTCTGGGCGTTACAGATACGCAGTATTTT. Protein sequence: CSAPLGVTDTQYF.

V usage is TRBV5-5 and J usage is TRBJ1-5; D ambiguous. The CDR3 has 14 residues. V shed 2 bases and J shed 3 bases, with 9 bases lying between them. Germline-derived CDR1 and CDR2 are SGHKS and YYEKEE (reference sequence). The CDR3, as DNA: TGTGCCAGCAGCTTCAGGTCAGACAATCAGCCCCAGCATTTT. Its translation: CASSFRSDNQPQHF.

As for this clonotype: This may come from a read error, since a much larger clone is one base off. This CDR3 reads CANRVGTGDGYTF. In nucleotides, the CDR3 is TGTGCCAACAGAGTTGGGACAGGAGATGGCTACACCTTC. This sequence joins TRBV12-3 or TRBV12-4 and TRBJ1-2, with 8 bases identical to TRBD1. This CDR3 is built from 13 residues. V lost 10 bases to trimming and J lost 6 bases; unmatched junction nucleotides: 10.

This clonotype was seen at least ten times. V and J are TRBV6-1 and TRBJ2-1; 7 bases are shared with TRBD1. V was pared by 1 base and J by 0 bases, with 3 bases of the junction left unmatched. Germline assignment: CDR1 MNHNS and CDR2 SASEGT. The CDR3 sequence is 16 residues long. CDR3 coding DNA: TGTGCCAGCAGTGAAGTGGCAGGGGGCTCCTACAATGAGCAGTTCTTC. Translation: CASSEVAGGSYNEQFF.

This clonotype has only a few counts. The rearrangement uses TRBV28 and TRBJ1-5; tentative D call: TRBD1 (5 bases). CDR1 is MDHEN and CDR2 is SYDVKM in the germline V gene. CDR3 length: 13 amino acids. V was clipped by 2 bases and J by 4 bases, with 6 bases between them. CDR3 residues: CASSLKGNQPQHF. CDR3 DNA sequence: TGTGCCAGCAGTTTAAAGGGGAATCAGCCCCAGCATTTT.

V gene TRBV29-1 combines with J gene TRBJ2-3; TRBD2 is a possible D gene (6 bases). The CDR3 totals 13 residues. In germline, CDR1 is SQVTM, CDR2 ANQGSEA. The V gene lost 8 bases and the J gene lost 0 bases, with 12 bases spanning the gap. For the CDR3, the DNA is TGCAGCTCCAGCGGGCCTAGCACAGATACGCAGTATTTT. It translates to CSSSGPSTDTQYF.

This clonotype showed up just a few times. The CDR3 reads CASSLVLGRGNEQFF. The CDR3 DNA sequence: TGTGCCAGCAGCTTAGTATTGGGGCGGGGGAATGAGCAGTTCTTC. This chain links TRBV11-3 with TRBJ2-1; 7 nucleotides line up with TRBD2. Per the germline V gene, CDR1 is SGHNT and CDR2 is YENEEA. V lost 1 base to trimming and J lost 7 bases; unmatched junction nucleotides: 7. This CDR3 comprises 15 residues.

This clonotype was counted many times. This chain links TRBV19 with TRBJ2-1, with 10 nucleotides matching TRBD2. The CDR3 runs 19 residues. Germline V CDR1 and CDR2: LNHDA, SQIVND (reference sequence). V lost 3 bases and J lost 0; bases outside the gene matches: 11. CDR3 amino acids: CASSIGVAGGRYSYNEQFF. CDR3 sequence (DNA): TGTGCCAGTAGTATCGGCGTAGCGGGGGGCCGATACTCCTACAATGAGCAGTTCTTC.

Only a few counts were recorded for this clonotype. The chain joins TRBV6-5 to TRBJ1-2; unclear D gene. V lost 4 bases to trimming and J lost 7 bases, with 7 bases between them. The CDR3 length is 11 residues. CDR1 is MNHEY and CDR2 is SVGAGI in the germline V gene. CDR3 sequence (DNA): TGTGCCAGCAGTTTCAAGGGTGGCTACACCTTC. Amino acid sequence: CASSFKGGYTF.

The chain is built from TRBV5-1 and TRBJ2-7, with 10 nucleotides matching TRBD2. The CDR3 runs to 15 residues. The V and J ends lost 3 bases and 4 bases, in that order; junction bases with no gene match: 7. CDR1 SGHRS and CDR2 YFSETQ come from the germline V gene. CDR3 sequence: CASSSSGRADYEQYF. CDR3 nucleotides: TGCGCCAGCAGCTCGAGCGGGAGGGCCGATTACGAGCAGTACTTC.

The CDR3 bases are TGTGCCAGCAGTGTACTATGGCGGAACAAAAACATTCAGTACTTC. Protein sequence: CASSVLWRNKNIQYF. This chain connects TRBV28 to TRBJ2-4, with D hard to call. This CDR3 spans 15 amino acids. V dropped 5 bases and J dropped 3 bases, with 14 bases sitting between them. The germline V gene has CDR1 MDHEN and CDR2 SYDVKM.

This clonotype showed up many times. The chain links TRBV11-2 to TRBJ2-7, with unresolved D. The CDR3 is made up of 13 amino acids. The V end was cut by 0 bases, the J end by 2 bases, with 5 bases between. In germline, CDR1 is SGHAT, CDR2 FQNNGV. DNA for the CDR3: TGTGCCAGCAGCTTAGAAGTGACCTACGAGCAGTACTTC. Translating gives CASSLEVTYEQYF.

Many counts were recorded for this clonotype. The V and J genes are TRBV29-1 and TRBJ1-5; D not certain. Trimming stripped 0 bases from V and 3 bases from J, with 6 bases between. The CDR3 contains 13 residues. CDR1 SQVTM and CDR2 ANQGSEA come from the germline V gene. CDR3 DNA: TGCAGCGTTGAAGAACACCTCAATCAGCCCCAGCATTTT. Translating gives CSVEEHLNQPQHF.

This clonotype was counted at least ten times. The CDR3 spells CASSVYTGGYEQYF. DNA of the CDR3: TGTGCTAGTAGCGTCTACACAGGGGGCTACGAGCAGTACTTC. The genes are TRBV12-5 and TRBJ2-7; 8 nucleotides match TRBD1. Germline V gene sequence: CDR1 LGHNT, CDR2 FRNRAP. The CDR3 is 14 amino acids. The ends lost 8 bases at V and 3 bases at J; junction bases unmatched: 9. The variable domain in full, completed from reference TRBV12-5 and TRBJ2-7, reads DARVTQTPRHKVTEMGQEVTMRCQPILGHNTVFWYRQTMMQGLELLAYFRNRAPLDDSGMPKDRFSAEMPDATLATLKIQPSEPRDSAVYFCASSVYTGGYEQYFGPGTRLTVT.

This clonotype was seen at least ten times. The chain carries TRBV9 and TRBJ2-7; D might be TRBD2 (5 bases). The CDR3 extends over 14 amino acids. Germline CDR1 SGDLS, CDR2 YYNGEE. Trimming stripped 0 bases from V and 5 bases from J, with 12 bases between. The CDR3 coding sequence is TGTGCCAGCAGCGTAGCCGATAGCGAGCACGAGCAGTACTTC. Protein sequence: CASSVADSEHEQYF.

The V call is TRBV12-3 or TRBV12-4, the J call TRBJ2-1; tentatively, D is TRBD2 (6 bases). CDR3 length equals 15 residues. V lost 5 bases to trimming and J lost 2 bases, with 13 bases between them. CDR3 amino acids: CASSHRDLAYNEQFF. CDR3 nucleotide sequence: TGTGCCAGCAGTCACCGGGACTTGGCCTACAATGAGCAGTTCTTC.

This clonotype was observed a few times. CDR3 nucleotides: TGTGCCAGCAGCTTATCGAGGACAGTATCGAACACTGAAGCTTTCTTT. It encodes CASSLSRTVSNTEAFF. This chain joins TRBV7-9 and TRBJ1-1; D is perhaps TRBD1 (6 bases). This CDR3 has 16 residues. Germline CDR1 and CDR2: SEHNR and FQNEAQ (reference sequence). The V end was cut by 2 bases, the J end by 1 base, with 14 bases between.

This clonotype was detected ten times or more. The chain combines TRBV5-4 with TRBJ1-6; D possibly corresponds to TRBD1 (6 bases). This CDR3 has 17 amino acids. Trimming shortened V by 5 bases and J by 0 bases, and 15 bases separated the two germline ends. The germline gives CDR1 SGHNT, CDR2 YYREEE (reference sequence). The chain's CDR3 is CASRPGHPFSYNSPLHF. The CDR3 coding sequence is TGTGCCAGCAGGCCGGGACACCCTTTCTCCTATAATTCACCCCTCCACTTT.

In its sample, this clonotype was seen a few times. The gene calls are TRBV20-1 and TRBJ2-3; D is unresolved. Trimming left V 0 bases short and J 3 bases short, with 19 bases between. CDR1 is DFQATT, CDR2 SNEGSKA, per germline (reference sequence). The CDR3 runs 17 residues. The DNA for the CDR3 is TGCAGTGCTAGAGATTTTTCCGGTCAGAGGACGACAGATACGCAGTATTTT. Amino acids: CSARDFSGQRTTDTQYF.

This clonotype occurred many times. V gene TRBV11-2 combines with J gene TRBJ2-1; D remains ambiguous. V gave up 0 bases and J gave up 8 bases, with 11 bases separating them. The CDR3 has 14 residues. Germline assignment: CDR1 SGHAT and CDR2 FQNNGV. The CDR3 DNA follows: TGTGCCAGCAGCTTAGAGATTGGGTCCGATGAGCAGTTCTTC. Residues: CASSLEIGSDEQFF.

The chain has TRBV6-5 and TRBJ2-5, with no clear D. The V end lost 10 bases, the J end lost 4 bases, and 13 bases lay between the germline ends. The CDR3 consists of 12 residues. CDR1 and CDR2 from the germline V gene are MNHEY and SVGAGI. CDR3: CATWVRRETQYF. The CDR3 nucleotides are TGTGCCACCTGGGTCCGTCGAGAGACCCAGTACTTC.